A selection of T cell receptor beta chains follows, all from one sample in a study of radiation and T cells in renal cell carcinoma. Produced via immunoSEQ multiplex PCR; TCRdb's table is partial and in-frame only. Here the sample spans about 78,000 clones, around 89% being singletons. Material: blood, obtained from a patient whose treatment included radiotherapy and nephrectomy. The receptors here all came from a woman in her 70s with renal cell carcinoma. The CDR3 runs from the conserved cysteine through the conserved F or W. Each record gives: V gene, D gene, J gene, CDR3 protein. The D gene is left open where the match is weak.

v_call: TRBV7-3
d_call: NA
j_call: TRBJ2-1
cdr3_aa: CASSARAPSSYNEQFF

v_call: TRBV2
d_call: TRBD2
j_call: TRBJ2-1
cdr3_aa: CASRLAGGPFNEQFF

v_call: TRBV29-1
d_call: NA
j_call: TRBJ1-1
cdr3_aa: CSVAGLSVSAFF

v_call: TRBV7-6
d_call: NA
j_call: TRBJ1-6
cdr3_aa: CASSVGGQPYNSPLHF

v_call: TRBV19
d_call: NA
j_call: TRBJ1-1
cdr3_aa: CASSQQGGTEAFF

v_call: TRBV5-1
d_call: TRBD2
j_call: TRBJ2-2
cdr3_aa: CASSLDGLGNTGELFF

v_call: TRBV28
d_call: NA
j_call: TRBJ1-6
cdr3_aa: CASSSPRRVGNSPLHF

v_call: TRBV9
d_call: TRBD1
j_call: TRBJ2-7
cdr3_aa: CASSVAIGTGGYEQYF

v_call: TRBV5-1
d_call: NA
j_call: TRBJ2-2
cdr3_aa: CASSLIAAGELFF

v_call: TRBV5-8
d_call: TRBD2
j_call: TRBJ2-2
cdr3_aa: CASSPERGLNTGELFF

v_call: TRBV28
d_call: NA
j_call: TRBJ2-7
cdr3_aa: CASRMLDSSYEQYF

v_call: TRBV29-1
d_call: NA
j_call: TRBJ2-7
cdr3_aa: CSVTGTQAYEQYF

v_call: TRBV30
d_call: NA
j_call: TRBJ1-1
cdr3_aa: CAWTGFGTEAFF

v_call: TRBV9
d_call: NA
j_call: TRBJ1-3
cdr3_aa: CASSRTAISGNTIYF

v_call: TRBV18
d_call: NA
j_call: TRBJ1-5
cdr3_aa: CASSLGPGGNQPQHF

v_call: TRBV5-4
d_call: TRBD1
j_call: TRBJ1-2
cdr3_aa: CASSREQGDYGYTF

v_call: TRBV4-1
d_call: TRBD2
j_call: TRBJ2-5
cdr3_aa: CASSGERGGLQETQYF

v_call: TRBV5-1
d_call: NA
j_call: TRBJ1-1
cdr3_aa: CASSSGGESEAFF

v_call: TRBV4-3
d_call: NA
j_call: TRBJ1-6
cdr3_aa: CASSQEGQLLNSPLHF

v_call: TRBV9
d_call: NA
j_call: TRBJ2-1
cdr3_aa: CASSVAMWGYEQFF

v_call: TRBV27
d_call: TRBD1
j_call: TRBJ2-1
cdr3_aa: CASSLPGQGINEQFF

v_call: TRBV11-2
d_call: NA
j_call: TRBJ2-2
cdr3_aa: CARGQSNTGELFF

v_call: TRBV6-1
d_call: TRBD1
j_call: TRBJ2-5
cdr3_aa: CAGWKGAKETQYF

v_call: TRBV15
d_call: NA
j_call: TRBJ2-4
cdr3_aa: CATRSGMAKNIQYF

v_call: TRBV10-2
d_call: TRBD1
j_call: TRBJ1-1
cdr3_aa: CASGGIGQVFFEAFF

v_call: TRBV19
d_call: TRBD1
j_call: TRBJ1-2
cdr3_aa: CASSMLTGSYGYTF

v_call: TRBV7-2
d_call: NA
j_call: TRBJ2-5
cdr3_aa: CASSKSGLETQYF

v_call: TRBV2
d_call: NA
j_call: TRBJ1-2
cdr3_aa: CASSEGWAGDRYGYTF

v_call: TRBV28
d_call: TRBD2
j_call: TRBJ2-3
cdr3_aa: CASRTSGVYTQYF

v_call: TRBV28
d_call: NA
j_call: TRBJ2-7
cdr3_aa: CASSLVVNSYEQYF

v_call: TRBV9
d_call: NA
j_call: TRBJ1-3
cdr3_aa: CASSVAGNTIYF

v_call: TRBV5-1
d_call: NA
j_call: TRBJ2-1
cdr3_aa: CASSRSTYNEQFF